These 10 T cell receptor beta chains were all obtained from the same sample, sequenced in a study of follicular helper T cells after annual influenza vaccination. Specified time point: 2015-2016 season, 7 days after influenza vaccination. The method was immunoSEQ multiplex PCR; TCRdb's version includes in-frame clones alone and lacks a portion of them. Among some 4,300 clones listed, approximately 82% were seen once. The sequenced sample was CXCR5+ CD38- circulating T follicular helper cells from blood, obtained 7 days after influenza vaccination. Subset defined: circulating Tfh, non-naive CD4+CXCR5+PD-1+ (ICOS+CD38+ or ICOS-CD38-). The receptors were sampled from an adult who received the influenza vaccine.

J is TRBJ2-7 and V is TRBV7-2; possible D gene TRBD1, 8 bases. V lost 1 base, J lost 2 bases, and 12 bases lay in between. The CDR3 is 15 amino acids. Looked up from germline, CDR1 is SGHTA and CDR2 is FQGNSA. CDR3 sequence: CASSLEQGGAYEQYF. Here the CDR3 DNA reads TGTGCCAGCAGCTTAGAACAGGGGGGGGCCTACGAGCAGTACTTC.

V is TRBV28 and J is TRBJ2-1; D remains unclear. Germline V lookup: CDR1 MDHEN, CDR2 SYDVKM. Trimming stripped 2 bases from V and 4 bases from J, with 12 bases between. The CDR3 is 15 amino acids. DNA of the CDR3: TGTGCCAGCAGTTTAGGAACCAAGCGATACAATGAGCAGTTCTTC. Translation: CASSLGTKRYNEQFF.

This rearrangement joins TRBV27 to TRBJ2-6, with D hard to call. Germline V gives CDR1 MNHEY, CDR2 SMNVEV (reference sequence). V shed 5 bases and J shed 1 base, with 6 bases lying between them. CDR3 length equals 14 residues. CDR3 bases: TGTGCCAGCAGTCAGCTTTCTGGGGCCAACGTCCTGACTTTC. Amino acids: CASSQLSGANVLTF.

This chain joins TRBV9 and TRBJ2-4; TRBD1 agrees at 8 bases. V lost 10 bases, J lost 5 bases, and 17 bases stayed unmatched. The germline CDR1 and CDR2 sequences are SGDLS and YYNGEE. The CDR3 is 16 amino acids. CDR3 residues: CAAPGSEDRAENIQYF. CDR3 DNA: TGTGCCGCCCCCGGAAGCGAGGACAGGGCAGAAAACATTCAGTACTTC. Together with reference TRBV9 and TRBJ2-4, the CDR3 gives the full variable domain: DSGVTQTPKHLITATGQRVTLRCSPRSGDLSVYWYQQSLDQGLQFLIQYYNGEERAKGNILERFSAQQFPDLHSELNLSSLELGDSALYFCAAPGSEDRAENIQYFGAGTRLSVL.

CDR3 loop: CASSDPRRGRGDTQYF. In DNA form, the CDR3 reads TGCGCCAGCAGTGACCCCCGTAGAGGGAGGGGGGATACGCAGTATTTT. The V and J genes are TRBV10-1 and TRBJ2-3; possible D gene TRBD2, 7 bases. Deletions cut 3 bases from V and 6 bases from J, with 19 bases between. Germline CDR1 is WNHNN and CDR2 is SYGVQD (reference sequence). The CDR3 has 16 residues.

The chain has TRBV10-1 and TRBJ2-1; D unresolved. CDR1 and CDR2 from the germline V gene are WNHNN and SYGVQD (reference sequence). CDR3 size: 11 residues. V lost 8 bases and J lost 6, with 8 bases in between. CDR3 residues: CASSDRNEQFF. The CDR3 DNA reads as TGCGCCAGCTCCGACCGCAATGAGCAGTTCTTC.

The chain is built from TRBV4-1 and TRBJ2-4; 10 nucleotides line up with TRBD1. Germline V gene data show CDR1 as MGHRA and CDR2 as YSYEKL. The CDR3 consists of 21 residues. V shed 1 base, J shed 0 bases, and the junction held 15 bases outside the gene matches. Here the CDR3 DNA reads TGCGCCAGCAGCCAAGCGGGGCAGGACAGGGGGGTGGTCGGAGCCAAAAACATTCAGTACTTC. It yields the protein CASSQAGQDRGVVGAKNIQYF.

This chain connects TRBV11-2 to TRBJ2-1; a possible D gene is TRBD2 (6 bases). V was trimmed by 2 bases and J by 5 bases, leaving 19 bases between them. The germline V gene encodes CDR1 SGHAT and CDR2 FQNNGV. The CDR3 loop spans 17 amino acids. This CDR3 reads CASSLRAGSGEHNEQFF. CDR3 nucleotide sequence: TGTGCCAGCAGCTTAAGAGCCGGGAGTGGGGAACACAATGAGCAGTTCTTC.

V usage is TRBV7-2 and J usage is TRBJ2-3; 7 bases align to TRBD1. With 4 bases clipped from V and 1 base from J, the junction kept 2 bases outside the gene matches. Per germline, CDR1 SGHTA and CDR2 FQGNSA. The CDR3 loop spans 14 amino acids. The CDR3 coding sequence is TGTGCCAGCAGCTCCGGACAGGGCACAGATACGCAGTATTTT. This gives the protein CASSSGQGTDTQYF.

The J gene is TRBJ1-5, the V gene TRBV2; 8 nucleotides match TRBD1. V lost 6 bases and J lost 6; bases outside the gene matches: 4. The CDR3 runs 13 residues. Germline-derived CDR1 and CDR2 are SNHLY and FYNNEI. The CDR3 coding sequence is TGTGCCAGCAGCATCGACAGGGGTCAGCCCCAGCATTTT. This sequence encodes CASSIDRGQPQHF.